This TCR beta chain is drawn from a study of cytomegalovirus exposure and HLA in healthy donors. The PCR made use of 60 Vbeta and 13 Jbeta primers. Libraries were prepared by immunoSEQ multiplex PCR; TCRdb keeps only in-frame clonotypes and omits some of them. The repertoire holds approximately 130,000 clones, about three quarters seen once, with roughly 3.6% in the top ten. Concerning this clone: Its antigen is still unknown. The same CDR3 can be traced to other DNA sequences in this sample.

Study-wide results and limits: As a later analysis showed, a missense DCLRE1C variant was linked to trimming of TCR beta V- and J-genes. The dataset shows that most TCR sequences were rare, while some public TCRs occurred in many donors. In a later analysis, common viral pathogens appeared linked to several of the most significant clusters.

The CDR3 contains 11 residues. V lost 6 bases and J lost 4, with 7 bases in between. In germline, CDR1 is MNHNY, CDR2 SVGAGI (reference sequence). The receptor was derived from a young man in good health and CMV-seronegative. Sequencing used PBMCs. The rearrangement links TRBV6-6 to TRBJ2-7; D unclear. CDR3 sequence (DNA): TGTGCCAGCAGCCCCAGTTACGAGCAGTACTTC. Its protein is CASSPSYEQYF.